The 24 T cell receptor beta chains given below trace back to one sample, sequenced in a study of cytomegalovirus exposure and HLA in healthy donors. The protocol was immunoSEQ multiplex PCR, while the TCRdb copy is restricted to in-frame clones and leaves out a portion. This table has approximately 270,000 clones, approximately 83% appearing once. The material sequenced was PBMCs. Every receptor here comes from a woman aged 18-29 years in good health and CMV-seronegative.

The chain uses TRBV4-1 and TRBJ2-2, with TRBD2 matching over 7 bases. With 4 bases clipped from V and 5 bases from J, the junction kept 7 bases outside the gene matches. Germline assignment: CDR1 MGHRA and CDR2 YSYEKL. This CDR3 region has 15 residues. The CDR3 coding sequence is TGCGCCAGCAGCCTGCTCACCGGGGGGACCGGGGAGCTGTTTTTT. This translates into CASSLLTGGTGELFF.

The CDR3 spells CASSLTGNYGYTF. The CDR3, as DNA: TGTGCCAGCAGTTTAACAGGGAACTATGGCTACACCTTC. V usage is TRBV28 and J usage is TRBJ1-2, with TRBD1 as a possible D gene (6 bases). The CDR3 covers 13 residues. Germline lookup yields CDR1 MDHEN and CDR2 SYDVKM. Trimming cost V 2 bases and J 2 bases, with 6 bases left between them.

The CDR3 nucleotides are TGTGCCAGCGGGGAACAGGGGGCTAATAAGAACTATGGCTACACCTTC. Amino acid sequence: CASGEQGANKNYGYTF. The chain employs TRBV2 and TRBJ1-2, with TRBD1 matching 9 bases. The V and J ends lost 8 bases and 2 bases, in that order; junction bases with no gene match: 12. CDR1 and CDR2 (germline): SNHLY, FYNNEI. This CDR3 comprises 16 residues. Using reference TRBV2 and TRBJ1-2 for the parts outside the CDR3, the full variable domain is EPEVTQTPSHQVTQMGQEVILRCVPISNHLYFYWYRQILGQKVEFLVSFYNNEISEKSEIFDDQFSVERPDGSNFTLKIRSTKLEDSAMYFCASGEQGANKNYGYTFGSGTRLTVV.

This clone was seen just once. The V gene is TRBV5-1, the J gene TRBJ2-2; a weak D match, TRBD2 (6 bases). CDR1 and CDR2 (germline): SGHRS, YFSETQ. V lost 2 bases, J lost 2 bases, and 10 bases lay in between. This CDR3 has 15 residues. The CDR3 here is CASSFWGGNTGELFF. CDR3 coding DNA: TGCGCCAGCAGCTTCTGGGGAGGTAACACCGGGGAGCTGTTTTTT.

The chain employs TRBV28 and TRBJ1-1; no clear D. Germline CDR1 is MDHEN and CDR2 is SYDVKM. The CDR3 is made up of 16 amino acids. V lost 8 bases, J lost 4 bases, and 23 bases lay in between. CDR3 loop: CASRLGGRGLATEAFF. As DNA, the CDR3 is TGTGCCAGCCGATTGGGAGGACGAGGATTGGCCACTGAAGCTTTCTTT.

This clone was recorded once. The chain employs TRBV7-2 and TRBJ2-1; no firm D call. This CDR3 has 15 residues. Germline assignment: CDR1 SGHTA and CDR2 FQGNSA. Trimming shortened V by 0 bases and J by 0 bases, and 6 bases separated the two germline ends. The CDR3 is CASSLAQISYNEQFF. CDR3 coding DNA: TGTGCCAGCAGCTTAGCCCAGATCTCCTACAATGAGCAGTTCTTC.

This clone came up once. The V and J genes are TRBV30 and TRBJ2-7, with D possibly TRBD2 on 6 matching bases. CDR1 is GTSNPN, CDR2 SVGIG, per germline (reference sequence). The CDR3 is 11 residues long. V was trimmed by 8 bases and J by 3 bases, leaving 11 bases between them. CDR3 coding DNA: TGTGCCGGCGGGGTTAACTACGAGCAGTACTTC. As protein: CAGGVNYEQYF.

The chain links TRBV19 to TRBJ1-2; D perhaps matches TRBD1 (6 bases). The V end was cut by 4 bases, the J end by 4 bases, with 10 bases between. Germline CDR1 is LNHDA and CDR2 is SQIVND (reference sequence). CDR3 length: 13 amino acids. The CDR3 nucleotides read TGTGCCAGTAGTAGACAGGCGCTCTATGGCTACACCTTC. It yields the protein CASSRQALYGYTF.

V is TRBV5-1 and J is TRBJ2-7, with D possibly being TRBD1 (5 bases). Germline CDR1 reads SGHRS; CDR2 reads YFSETQ. Trimming took 4 bases from V and 7 from J, leaving 15 bases between them. CDR3 length equals 13 residues. The DNA for the CDR3 is TGCGCCAGCAGCAAAGGACCCCAGGGAGAGCAGTACTTC. Residues: CASSKGPQGEQYF. The full variable domain, in which reference TRBV5-1 and TRBJ2-7 provide the parts outside the CDR3, is KAGVTQTPRYLIKTRGQQVTLSCSPISGHRSVSWYQQTPGQGLQFLFEYFSETQRNKGNFPGRFSGRQFSNSRSEMNVSTLELGDSALYLCASSKGPQGEQYFGPGTRLTVT.

The chain recombines TRBV18 with TRBJ1-5; 8 positions agree with TRBD1. After removal of 3 bases from V and 3 bases from J, the junction contained 1 base not matched to a gene. CDR1 and CDR2 (germline): KGHSH, LQKENI. The CDR3 runs 14 residues. The CDR3 loop is CASSPDRANQPQHF. The CDR3 bases are TGTGCCAGCTCACCGGACAGGGCCAATCAGCCCCAGCATTTT.

This chain joins TRBV4-3 and TRBJ2-4, with 13 bases lining up with TRBD2. Germline loops: CDR1 LGHNA, CDR2 YSLEER. The CDR3 length is 19 residues. With V trimmed by 2 bases and J by 1 base, 8 bases remained unmatched. The CDR3 DNA is TGCGCCAGCAGCCAACGACTAGCGGGGGGCATGGGGGCCAAAAACATTCAGTACTTC. It is translated as CASSQRLAGGMGAKNIQYF.

The chain joins TRBV29-1 to TRBJ2-7; 8 bases line up with TRBD1. J was trimmed by 3 bases and V by 4 bases; bases with no gene match: 8. The CDR3 has 14 amino acids. CDR1 is SQVTM, CDR2 ANQGSEA, per germline. The CDR3 DNA reads TGCAGCGTTGTGGACAGGGTCGAGGGCTACGAGCAGTACTTC. It is translated as CSVVDRVEGYEQYF.

Only one count was recorded for this clone. The chain has TRBV28 and TRBJ2-7; 7 bases are a match to TRBD1. After removal of 2 bases from V and 7 bases from J, the junction contained 5 bases not matched to a gene. CDR1 and CDR2 (germline): MDHEN, SYDVKM. The CDR3 loop spans 13 amino acids. The CDR3 DNA follows: TGTGCCAGCAGTTTAAAGGGGGCGAGAGAGCAGTACTTC. Translating it yields CASSLKGAREQYF.

This chain links TRBV11-2 with TRBJ2-7; D unresolved. Trimming removed 4 bases at V and 4 bases at J, with 5 bases between. This CDR3 comprises 11 residues. CDR1 is SGHAT, CDR2 FQNNGV, per germline. The CDR3 loop reads CASSSEYEQYF. CDR3 coding DNA: TGTGCCAGCAGCTCGGAGTACGAGCAGTACTTC.

The V call is TRBV19, the J call TRBJ2-3; possible D gene TRBD2, 5 bases. CDR3 length: 12 residues. Germline CDR1 LNHDA, CDR2 SQIVND (reference sequence). V lost 5 bases to trimming and J lost 4 bases, with 7 bases between them. The CDR3 protein is CASSASPDTQYF. The DNA of the CDR3 is TGTGCCAGTAGTGCTAGCCCAGATACGCAGTATTTT.

This sequence joins TRBV27 and TRBJ1-5, with D uncertain. Per the germline V gene, CDR1 is MNHEY and CDR2 is SMNVEV (reference sequence). This CDR3 contains 13 residues. V was cut by 2 bases and J by 5 bases, with 7 bases left in between. This chain's CDR3 is CASSLAGYQPQHF. DNA for the CDR3: TGTGCCAGCAGTTTAGCAGGCTATCAGCCCCAGCATTTT.

This sequence joins TRBV6-5 and TRBJ2-1; TRBD2 matches at 13 bases. This CDR3 has 16 amino acids. Germline loops: CDR1 MNHEY, CDR2 SVGAGI. Trimming cost V 0 bases and J 6 bases; bases outside gene matches: 2. The CDR3, as DNA: TGTGCCAGCAGTTACTCCACTAGCGGGAGGGGCAATGAGCAGTTCTTC. Protein sequence: CASSYSTSGRGNEQFF.

The rearrangement joins TRBV6-6 to TRBJ2-3; 8 nucleotides match TRBD1. This CDR3 is built from 14 residues. With 6 bases clipped from V and 1 base from J, the junction kept 3 bases outside the gene matches. Germline assignment: CDR1 MNHNY and CDR2 SVGAGI (reference sequence). The CDR3 loop is CASSTGQGTDTQYF. The CDR3 DNA is TGTGCCAGCAGCACGGGACAGGGCACAGATACGCAGTATTTT.

The V gene is TRBV7-9, the J gene TRBJ1-2; 7 bases agree with TRBD1. The CDR3 is 13 residues long. With 6 bases clipped from V and 1 base from J, the junction kept 2 bases outside the gene matches. The germline V gene has CDR1 SEHNR and CDR2 FQNEAQ (reference sequence). The CDR3 coding sequence is TGTGCCAGCAGGGGACAGCTTAACTATGGCTACACCTTC. It encodes CASRGQLNYGYTF.

V and J are TRBV19 and TRBJ1-5; TRBD1 is a possible D gene (5 bases). Germline V gene lookup returns CDR1 LNHDA and CDR2 SQIVND (reference sequence). Deletions cut 3 bases from V and 0 bases from J, with 9 bases between. The CDR3 covers 15 residues. CDR3 nucleotide sequence: TGTGCCAGTAGTATTACGGACAATAGCAATCAGCCCCAGCATTTT. Translated, it gives CASSITDNSNQPQHF.

J is TRBJ2-2 and V is TRBV2; TRBD2 matches at 14 bases. This CDR3 has 15 residues. The germline V gene has CDR1 SNHLY and CDR2 FYNNEI. J gave up 6 bases and V 8 bases, and 5 bases lay outside the gene matches. The CDR3 DNA sequence: TGTGCCAGCGTGCCGGGACTAGCGGGAGCCGGGGAGCTGTTTTTT. It specifies CASVPGLAGAGELFF.

The rearrangement uses TRBV19 and TRBJ1-3; D is uncertain. V lost 3 bases, J lost 3 bases, and 9 bases lay in between. Germline lookup yields CDR1 LNHDA and CDR2 SQIVND (reference sequence). The CDR3 contains 14 residues. The CDR3 is CASSIQAGGNTIYF. The CDR3 DNA reads as TGTGCCAGTAGTATCCAGGCGGGTGGAAACACCATATATTTT. The full variable domain, its missing parts supplied by reference TRBV19 and TRBJ1-3, is DGGITQSPKYLFRKEGQNVTLSCEQNLNHDAMYWYRQDPGQGLRLIYYSQIVNDFQKGDIAEGYSVSREKKESFPLTVTSAQKNPTAFYLCASSIQAGGNTIYFGEGSWLTVV.

In this sample, this clone turned up a few times. This sequence joins TRBV7-3 and TRBJ2-7, with 7 bases fitting TRBD2. V was clipped by 8 bases and J by 6 bases; unmatched bases: 7. The CDR3 extends over 12 amino acids. Germline CDR1 and CDR2: SGHTA and FQGTGA. As DNA, the CDR3 is TGTGCCAGCCGAGGACGGGGGGTCGAGCAGTACTTC. This translates into CASRGRGVEQYF.

The chain links TRBV5-6 to TRBJ1-5; TRBD1 matches 8 bases. J was trimmed by 2 bases and V by 4 bases; bases with no gene match: 5. From germline, CDR1 is SGHDT and CDR2 YYEEEE. The CDR3 has 15 amino acids. CDR3 sequence (DNA): TGTGCCAGCAGCCGACAGGGGTTGGGCAATCAGCCCCAGCATTTT. The encoded protein is CASSRQGLGNQPQHF. Together with reference TRBV5-6 and TRBJ1-5, the CDR3 gives the full variable domain: DAGVTQSPTHLIKTRGQQVTLRCSPKSGHDTVSWYQQALGQGPQFIFQYYEEEERQRGNFPDRFSGHQFPNYSSELNVNALLLGDSALYLCASSRQGLGNQPQHFGDGTRLSIL.